The text below deals with one T cell receptor beta chain. Its antigen is unidentified. The data were taken from a study of T cells after yellow fever vaccination. Overall study: SMART-Seq v4 Ultra Low Input served to prepare low-cell-number fractions.

Findings and limits, study-wide: Post-booster repertoires again held most primary-vaccination clones (roughly 95% CD4, 85% to 90% CD8). The study found a weaker secondary response that peaked faster, day 5 versus 15.

5'RACE template switching produced TCR cDNA carrying a universal primer site and UMIs. MiXCR, run by TCRdb on the 5' RACE reads, gives a single entry per CDR3 protein. The data hold about 510,000 distinct CDR3 sequences, with 20% to 25% observed a single time. Per germline, CDR1 DFQATT and CDR2 SNEGSKA (reference sequence). There are 12 residues in the CDR3. The V end lost 0 bases, the J end lost 8 bases, and 8 bases lay between the germline ends. The receptor was isolated from a man younger than 35 who received the YFV17D yellow fever vaccine. The source material was PBMCs, sampled around 3 weeks after the first yellow fever vaccination. V and J are TRBV20-1 and TRBJ2-1; D remains unclear. This chain's CDR3 is CSARDGSDEQFF. The CDR3 bases are TGCAGTGCTAGAGATGGTTCCGATGAGCAGTTCTTC.